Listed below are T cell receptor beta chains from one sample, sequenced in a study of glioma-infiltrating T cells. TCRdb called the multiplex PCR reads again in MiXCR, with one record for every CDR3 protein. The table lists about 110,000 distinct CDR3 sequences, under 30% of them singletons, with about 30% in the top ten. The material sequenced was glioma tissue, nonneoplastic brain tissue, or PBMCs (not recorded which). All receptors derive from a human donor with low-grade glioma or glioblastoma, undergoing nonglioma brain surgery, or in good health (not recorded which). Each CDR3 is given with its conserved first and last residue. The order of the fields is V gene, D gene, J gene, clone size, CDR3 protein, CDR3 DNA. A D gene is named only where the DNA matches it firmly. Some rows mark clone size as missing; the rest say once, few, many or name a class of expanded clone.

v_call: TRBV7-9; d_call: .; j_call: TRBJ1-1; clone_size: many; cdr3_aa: CASNFDQGSEAFF; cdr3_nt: TGTGCCAGCAACTTTGATCAGGGGAGTGAAGCTTTCTTT
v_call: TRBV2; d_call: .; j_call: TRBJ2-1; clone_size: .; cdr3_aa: CASNLFGESDNEQFF; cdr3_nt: TGTGCCAGCAATCTCTTCGGGGAGTCTGACAATGAGCAGTTCTTC
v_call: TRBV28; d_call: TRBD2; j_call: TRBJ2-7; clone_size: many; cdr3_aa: CASSLKLADYEQYF; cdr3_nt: TGTGCCAGCAGTTTAAAACTAGCGGACTACGAGCAGTACTTC
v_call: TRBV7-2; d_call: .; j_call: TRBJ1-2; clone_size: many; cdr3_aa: CASSSITGTRTSNYGYTF; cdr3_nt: TGTGCCAGCAGCTCGATAACCGGGACAAGAACTTCTAACTATGGCTACACCTTC
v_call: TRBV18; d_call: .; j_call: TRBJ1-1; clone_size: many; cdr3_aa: CASSPPGFEAFF; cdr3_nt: TGTGCCAGCTCACCCCCGGGGTTTGAAGCTTTCTTT
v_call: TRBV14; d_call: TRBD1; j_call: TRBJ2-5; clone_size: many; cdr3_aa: CASTADRETQYF; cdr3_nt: TGTGCCAGCACAGCGGACAGGGAGACCCAGTACTTC
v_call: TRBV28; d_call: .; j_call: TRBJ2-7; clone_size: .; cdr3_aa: CASRIGDEQYF; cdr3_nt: TGTGCCAGCAGAATAGGGGACGAGCAGTACTTC
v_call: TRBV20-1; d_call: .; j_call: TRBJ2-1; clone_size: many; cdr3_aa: CSAGTAAYNEQFF; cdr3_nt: TGCAGTGCTGGGACTGCTGCCTACAATGAGCAGTTCTTC
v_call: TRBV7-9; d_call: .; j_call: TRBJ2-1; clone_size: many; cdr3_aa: CASSSHRGGFNEQFF; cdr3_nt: TGTGCCAGCAGCTCGCATCGTGGGGGCTTCAATGAGCAGTTCTTC
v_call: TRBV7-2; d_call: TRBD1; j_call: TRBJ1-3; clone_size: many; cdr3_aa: CASSSTGDGNTIYF; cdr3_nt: TGTGCCAGCAGCTCGACAGGGGATGGAAACACCATATATTTT
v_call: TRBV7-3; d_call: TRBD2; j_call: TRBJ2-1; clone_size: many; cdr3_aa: CASSSRTRDEQFF; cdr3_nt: TGTGCCAGCAGCTCTCGGACTAGGGATGAGCAGTTCTTC